One TCR beta chain is described in this entry. Its antigen is as yet unknown. A read error is possible here, since a much larger clone lies one base away. This record belongs to a study of T cells in Graves' hyperthyroidism and ophthalmopathy. For the study at large: Peripheral blood was secured at the point of initial diagnosis, before any treatment. Study observations and caveats: Ophthalmopathy got predicted by the model a median approximately 6.3 months before its onset.

The CDR3 is 17 residues long. Germline loops: CDR1 SEHNR, CDR2 FQNEAQ (reference sequence). Germline trimming cut 5 bases from V and 2 bases from J; bases unmatched to any gene: 12. RNA transcripts provided the source from which TCR beta CDR3 regions were amplified. First-round RT-PCR with HTBI primers amplified the TCR CDR3 region. TCRdb used MiXCR to reprocess the multiplex PCR reads, holding one entry per CDR3 protein. Here the sample spans some 560,000 distinct CDR3 sequences, 15% to 19% being singletons. These patients, aged 18 to 65, had recently diagnosed hyperthyroidism lasting under 2 months. Lactation, pregnancy, other autoimmune disease or uncontrolled infection excluded patients.

The chain uses TRBV7-9 and TRBJ2-1; 7 nucleotides agree with TRBD2. The sequenced sample was blood. The clonotype originates from a woman aged 30 to 39 with Graves' hyperthyroidism. CDR3 sequence (DNA): TGTGCCAGCAGCCCTCGGGGGGTGGCAAGCCCCTACAATGAGCAGTTCTTC. Protein product: CASSPRGVASPYNEQFF. The complete variable domain, with remaining parts taken from reference TRBV7-9 and TRBJ2-1, reads DTGVSQNPRHKITKRGQNVTFRCDPISEHNRLYWYRQTLGQGPEFLTYFQNEAQLEKSRLLSDRFSAERPKGSFSTLEIQRTEQGDSAMYLCASSPRGVASPYNEQFFGPGTRLTVL.